The 22 T cell receptor beta chains below come from one sample, sequenced in a study of tumor-infiltrating lymphocytes in primary liver carcinoma. With a constant-region primer, TCR beta cDNA was made from approximately 510 ng of total RNA. Libraries covering TCR beta were generated through three nested multiplex PCR rounds (using a slightly modified ARM-PCR). Each of the first two PCR rounds ran approximately 11 cycles with TRBV1-TRBV30 forward and C-beta reverse primers. Using its own MiXCR run on the multiplex PCR reads, TCRdb lists one record per CDR3 protein. The data contain fewer than 250,000 distinct CDR3 sequences, approximately 86% of them singletons. Joint extraction of RNA and DNA used roughly 19-31 mg of bulk tissue that was unsorted. What was sequenced was tumor tissue from primary liver carcinoma. The source is a man between 35 and 55 years old with primary liver carcinoma and hepatitis B virus infection.

On this clonotype: Mismatch with germline at one junction end may stem from a read error. V and J are TRBV5-1 and TRBJ2-5; D tentatively reads TRBD1 or TRBD2 (5 bases each). Germline CDR1 and CDR2: SGHRS and YFSETQ. There are 15 residues in the CDR3. As DNA, the CDR3 is TGCGCCAGCAGCTTGTATCGGGGCCAGGAAGAGACCCAGCACTTC. Encoded protein: CASSLYRGQEETQHF.

About this clonotype itself: At one end, the junction sequence differs from germline, possibly due to a read error. The J gene is TRBJ1-2, the V gene TRBV4-1; TRBD1 is a possible D gene (6 bases). The CDR3 sequence is 14 residues long. Germline CDR1 MGHRA, CDR2 YSYEKL. The CDR3 protein is CTSSQGRGNYGYTF. The CDR3 DNA is TGCACCAGCAGCCAAGGCAGGGGAAACTATGGCTATACCTTC.

For this clonotype: The conserved phenylalanine or tryptophan is not found at the CDR3 terminus, so this likely reflects a read error. This chain joins TRBV6-6 and TRBJ1-1, with no clear D. V was clipped by 6 bases and J by 3 bases, with 17 bases between them. The CDR3 runs to 15 residues. Germline CDR1 and CDR2: MNHNY and SVGAGI (reference sequence). This CDR3 is CASSRAALVDTEAFY. The CDR3 nucleotides read TGTGCCAGCAGCCGGGCAGCACTCGTCGACACTGAAGCTTTCTAT.

Turning to this clonotype: This likely comes from a read error, as the CDR3 has no conserved phenylalanine or tryptophan at its end. The DNA is left out, because the CDR3 cannot be placed on it with certainty; the CDR3 is given as TCRdb lists it. CDR3 protein: CASSQHLGTGNNEQLL. V gene TRBV4-2 combines with J gene TRBJ2-1; TRBD1 is the table's D call, not checked against the DNA. The CDR3 is 16 residues long, ends included. Germline V gene sequence: CDR1 LGHNA, CDR2 YNFKEQ.

Concerning this clonotype itself: In this CDR3 the conserved last residue, phenylalanine or tryptophan, is missing, so a read error is likely. The chain joins TRBV6-2 or TRBV6-3 to TRBJ1-5; D is possibly TRBD1 (6 bases). There are 16 residues in the CDR3. Germline V gene sequence: CDR1 MNHEY, CDR2 SVGEGT. The CDR3 DNA sequence: TGTGCCAGCAATTACCGACCGGACAGAAGCAATCAGCCCCAGCATCTT. It is translated as CASNYRPDRSNQPQHL.

On this clonotype: One end of the junction varies from germline; a read error may be responsible. The CDR3 reads CASSYTAGDLNEHFF. CDR3 coding DNA: TGTGCCAGCAGTTACACGGCGGGGGACCTCAATGAGCATTTCTTC. J is TRBJ2-1 and V is TRBV6-2 or TRBV6-3; TRBD2 agrees at 7 bases. Germline V gene lookup returns CDR1 MNHEY and CDR2 SVGEGT. This CDR3 comprises 15 residues.

A note on this clonotype: One end of the junction varies from germline; a read error may be responsible. The chain uses TRBV5-1 and TRBJ2-1; weak D call: TRBD2 (7 bases). Germline assignment: CDR1 SGHRS and CDR2 YFSETQ. The CDR3 loop spans 16 amino acids. The CDR3 region is CDSSLEGGVNNNEQFF. The CDR3 nucleotides are TGCGACAGCAGCTTGGAGGGGGGGGTAAATAACAATGAGCAGTTCTTC.

As to this clonotype: One end of the junction is discordant with germline, which a read error may explain. This chain uses TRBV7-9 with TRBJ1-2, with D possibly TRBD1 on 5 matching bases. Germline CDR1 reads SEHNR; CDR2 reads FQNEAQ (reference sequence). The CDR3 sequence is 14 residues long. The CDR3 loop is CASSKSGGELGYTF. The CDR3 nucleotides are TGTGCCAGCAGCAAATCTGGGGGAGAGCTGGGCTACACTTTC.

Notes on this clonotype: Given a much more abundant clone one base away, this may be a read error. This chain connects TRBV6-4 to TRBJ1-4; tentative D call: TRBD1 (5 bases). This CDR3 contains 15 residues. The germline CDR1 and CDR2 sequences are MRHNA and SNTAGT. The CDR3 DNA reads as TGTGTCAGCAGCCCCGGGGGTTCAACTAATGAAAAACTGTTTTTT. The encoded protein is CVSSPGGSTNEKLFF.

V and J are TRBV11-2 and TRBJ2-2, with 7 bases matching TRBD2. V lost 5 bases, J lost 6 bases, and 6 bases stayed unmatched. In germline, CDR1 is SGHAT, CDR2 FQNNGV. The CDR3 has 14 amino acids. The CDR3 spells CASSKGGRPGELFF. The CDR3 DNA reads as TGTGCCAGCAGCAAGGGCGGGAGACCCGGGGAGCTGTTTTTT.

Details on this clonotype: The CDR3 ends on some other residue instead of the conserved phenylalanine or tryptophan, so this is likely a read error. This chain uses TRBV13 with TRBJ2-5, with D possibly TRBD2 on 6 matching bases. Germline V gene sequence: CDR1 PRHDT, CDR2 FYEKMQ (reference sequence). The CDR3 length is 15 residues. The CDR3 is CASSPRPGTPEAQYS. The CDR3 DNA follows: TGTGCCAGCAGCCCCCGGCCCGGGACTCCAGAGGCCCAGTACTCC.

Worth noting for this clonotype: The junction does not match germline at one end; this may be a read error. This chain links TRBV11-2 with TRBJ2-4, with 7 nucleotides matching TRBD2. CDR3 size: 18 residues. Germline V CDR1 and CDR2: SGHAT, FQNNGV. CDR3 protein: CTSSSPGLVGLAKNIQYF. CDR3 bases: TGTACCAGCAGCTCACCTGGACTAGTGGGTCTAGCCAAAAACATTCAGTACTTC. The full variable domain, rest sourced from reference TRBV11-2 and TRBJ2-4, is EAGVAQSPRYKIIEKRQSVAFWCNPISGHATLYWYQQILGQGPKLLIQFQNNGVVDDSQLPKDRFSAERLKGVDSTLKIQPAKLEDSAVYLCTSSSPGLVGLAKNIQYFGAGTRLSVL.

The chain employs TRBV29-1 and TRBJ1-1; tentatively, D is TRBD1 (6 bases). The CDR3 runs 14 residues. The germline CDR1 and CDR2 sequences are SQVTM and ANQGSEA. Trimming took 5 bases from V and 2 from J, leaving 15 bases between them. The CDR3 loop is CSVLRTATNTEAFF. CDR3 sequence (DNA): TGCAGCGTTCTTCGGACAGCCACTAACACTGAAGCTTTCTTT.

The chain has TRBV6-1 and TRBJ2-1; D assignment may be TRBD1 or TRBD2 (5 bases each). Germline-derived CDR1 and CDR2 are MNHNS and SASEGT. CDR3 size: 17 residues. V was trimmed by 8 bases and J by 5 bases, leaving 25 bases between them. The CDR3 DNA follows: TGTGCCAGCGTAACCCTCTGGGGGACCAGGACTGACAATGAGCAGTTCTTC. It is translated as CASVTLWGTRTDNEQFF.

Concerning this clonotype itself: The conserved final phenylalanine or tryptophan is absent from the CDR3, which likely points to a read error. Because the CDR3's place on the DNA is in doubt, the DNA is left out and the CDR3 is given as listed by TCRdb. The chain links TRBV4-2 to TRBJ2-3; the D segment call TRBD2 is taken from the table without a DNA check. The CDR3 length is 17 residues, termini included. Germline assignment: CDR1 LGHNA and CDR2 YNFKEQ. The chain's CDR3 is CASSQVDAGGSTDTQYL.

For this clonotype: One junction end does not reproduce the germline sequence, and a read error may be involved. The CDR3 DNA sequence: TGTGCCAGCAGCTTCGGGAACCTCCAAGAGACCCATTGCTTC. Protein product: CASSFGNLQETHCF. This chain uses TRBV7-9 with TRBJ2-5, with D maybe TRBD2 (5 bases). Germline lookup yields CDR1 SEHNR and CDR2 FQNEAQ (reference sequence). This CDR3 has 14 residues.

On this clonotype itself: In this CDR3 the conserved last residue, phenylalanine or tryptophan, is missing, so a read error is likely. The CDR3 bases are TGTGTCAGCAGTTTAAAAGGGACAGGGAACACCGGAGAGCTGTTTTTA. Translation gives CVSSLKGTGNTGELFL. The chain couples TRBV12-3 or TRBV12-4 to TRBJ2-2; TRBD1 aligns across 9 bases. The CDR3 spans 16 residues.

The chain combines TRBV6-2 or TRBV6-3 with TRBJ2-7, with D possibly TRBD2 on 6 matching bases. Trimming took off 9 bases at V and 3 bases at J, with 21 bases between the two ends. CDR1 MNHEY and CDR2 SVGEGT come from the germline V gene. The CDR3 loop spans 15 amino acids. CDR3 sequence (DNA): TGTGCCAGGACCCCCTCTGGAGGAGGGTACTACGAGCAGTACTTC. Amino acids: CARTPSGGGYYEQYF.

This clonotype has at least ten counts. V gene TRBV28 combines with J gene TRBJ2-1; TRBD2 is a possible D gene (6 bases). This CDR3 comprises 15 residues. The V end was cut by 2 bases, the J end by 6 bases, with 14 bases between. CDR1 is MDHEN, CDR2 SYDVKM, per germline. The CDR3 sequence: CASSLSRDWGNEQFF. CDR3 nucleotides: TGTGCCAGCAGTTTAAGCAGGGACTGGGGCAATGAGCAGTTCTTC.

Notes on this clonotype: Because the CDR3 is missing its conserved closing phenylalanine or tryptophan, this is likely a read error. Because the CDR3's place on the DNA is in doubt, the DNA is left out and the CDR3 is given as listed by TCRdb. This chain joins TRBV29-1 and TRBJ1-1; the D call TRBD1 from the table was never checked on the DNA. Germline-derived CDR1 and CDR2 are SQVTM and ANQGSEA. With termini counted, the CDR3 has 15 amino acids. The CDR3 reads CSVEDRGTENTEALS.

This chain connects TRBV9 to TRBJ2-5; TRBD2 matches 10 bases. Germline CDR1 SGDLS, CDR2 YYNGEE. Trimming cost V 0 bases and J 4 bases; bases outside gene matches: 3. The length of the CDR3 is 15 residues. Here the CDR3 reads CASSVAPSGRETQYF. As DNA, the CDR3 is TGTGCCAGCAGCGTAGCTCCTAGCGGGAGAGAGACCCAGTACTTC. Based on the CDR3 plus reference TRBV9 and TRBJ2-5, the full variable domain is DSGVTQTPKHLITATGQRVTLRCSPRSGDLSVYWYQQSLDQGLQFLIQYYNGEERAKGNILERFSAQQFPDLHSELNLSSLELGDSALYFCASSVAPSGRETQYFGPGTRLLVL.

Notes on this clonotype: At one of its ends the junction is not consistent with the germline gene, which may arise from a read error. This chain links TRBV4-1 with TRBJ2-1, with TRBD2 matching over 11 bases. This CDR3 region has 19 residues. The germline V gene encodes CDR1 MGHRA and CDR2 YSYEKL. The CDR3 here is CANSQGTSGSLRSYNEQFF. In DNA form, the CDR3 reads TGCGCCAACAGCCAAGGAACTAGCGGGAGCCTCAGATCCTACAATGAGCAGTTCTTC.